This T cell receptor beta chain was documented in a study of CD8+ T cells in alopecia areata (dated by TCRdb to 2016 to 2019). In terms of the full investigation: Treated patients were enrolled in an open-label pilot trial of oral tofacitinib at 5 to 10 mg twice daily for moderate-to-severe alopecia areata. Patients received tofacitinib for 6 to 18 months and were then followed off drug for 6 months to check for delayed response and recurrence. To study T cell clonal expansion in alopecia areata, the researchers applied high-throughput TCRbeta sequencing to both the C3H/HeJ mouse model and human patients. Human TCRbeta sequencing covered scalp tissue and sorted CD4+ and CD8+ peripheral blood T cells from patchy and totalis/universalis alopecia areata patients and healthy controls. Biopsies were taken from tofacitinib-treated patients at baseline and again at 4 and 24 weeks into treatment, and several of those patients also had a later scalp biopsy. Scalp clonality was compared among normal scalp (n=4), patchy alopecia areata scalp (n=8), and alopecia totalis/universalis scalp (n=8). RNA came from the PAXgene miRNA kit for fixed scalp, the miRNeasy kit for PBMCs, and the RNeasy kit for mouse skin. Amplification of TCRbeta CDR3 regions was done by immunoSEQ multiplex PCR using 35 Vbeta forward primers and 13 Jbeta reverse primers.

Libraries were built with the immunoSEQ multiplex PCR assay. For TCR sequencing, RNA was extracted from every sample and reverse transcribed into cDNA to serve as template. First-strand cDNA was synthesized using SuperScript III with a 2:1 mix of oligo-dT and random hexamers. Amplification bias was assessed with a synthetic immune receptor repertoire, and residual bias was removed computationally. On the study's bioinformatics: Raw reads were preprocessed for error removal, and CDR3 was defined according to IMGT conventions as running from the conserved cysteine to phenylalanine. Clonality was computed by normalizing Shannon entropy by log2 of the number of productive unique TCRs and subtracting the result from 1. Whether each scalp clone was CD4 or CD8 was inferred by checking scalp TCRbeta sequences against the CD4 and CD8 repertoires from sorted blood. The immuneACCESS repertoire file appears here via TCRdb, limited to in-frame rearrangements. These files lack a portion of the clones; in checked studies, under half of the deficit traces to unresolved V genes, and the cause of the others is not known. V and J calls plus clone size are reproduced from that table; the DNA served to infer D and trimming. In this sample the table shows 160,000 or so clones, approximately 70% of which occur a single time. The leading ten clones occupy 10% to 12% of the sample.

This clone was picked up a small number of times. Its specific antigen is unknown. The input lacks base qualities; no much larger clone sits a single base away. This specimen's time point label, per the study, means: baseline before oral tofacitinib. Lesional scalp punch biopsies and peripheral blood were obtained from alopecia areata patients. PBMCs were isolated by density centrifugation and stained for CD3, CD4 and CD8, after which CD4+ and CD8+ T cells were sorted on a FACSAria. Points the paper makes about the study in general: Lesional scalp, especially in alopecia totalis/universalis, showed higher clonality and more expanded CD8+ clones than normal scalp, suggesting antigenic drive. Unlike mouse skin, where gammadelta T cells dominate, normal human skin contains resident alphabeta T cells that get sequenced too, which complicates analysis of the scalp TCR repertoire. Shared TCR sequences between patients were less evident than in mice, which may be partly attributable to HLA diversity in the patient population.

The CDR3 spans 17 residues, from the cysteine through the phenylalanine. Of the read, only the CDR3 DNA is kept; its 51 bases are in frame from base 1. V has 1 base trimmed and J has 5 bases trimmed; junction bases matching no gene number 12. Reading the germline V gene gives CDR1 LGHNA and CDR2 YNFKEQ. The TCR comes from a human donor with alopecia areata. In this chain, TRBV4-2 is recombined with TRBJ2-5; a stretch of 8 junction bases matches TRBD2. The input for sequencing was CD8+ T cells sorted from blood, taken at week 0. For the CDR3, the sequence is CASSQGASGGPEETQYF. The sequenced DNA: TGTGCCAGCAGCCAAGGGGCCAGCGGGGGCCCTGAGGAGACCCAGTACTTC.